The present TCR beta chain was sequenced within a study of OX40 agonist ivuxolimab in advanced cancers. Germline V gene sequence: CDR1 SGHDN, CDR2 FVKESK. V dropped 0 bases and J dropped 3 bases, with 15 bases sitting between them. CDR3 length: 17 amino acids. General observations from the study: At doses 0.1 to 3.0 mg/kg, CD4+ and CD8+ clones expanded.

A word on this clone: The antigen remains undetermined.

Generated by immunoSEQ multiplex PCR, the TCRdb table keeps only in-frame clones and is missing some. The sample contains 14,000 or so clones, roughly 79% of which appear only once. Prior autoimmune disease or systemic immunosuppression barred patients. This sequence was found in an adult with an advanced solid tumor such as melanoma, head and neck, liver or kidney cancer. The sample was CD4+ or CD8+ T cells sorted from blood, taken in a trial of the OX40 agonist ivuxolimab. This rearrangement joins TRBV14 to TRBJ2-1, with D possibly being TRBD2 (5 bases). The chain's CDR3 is CASSQEAQWENYNEQFF. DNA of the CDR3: TGTGCCAGCAGCCAAGAGGCACAATGGGAGAACTACAATGAGCAGTTCTTC.